The next 15 T cell receptor beta chains were all read from a single sample in a study of T cells in Graves' hyperthyroidism and ophthalmopathy. Amplification targeted TCR beta CDR3 regions from RNA transcripts. Researchers ran a first-round RT-PCR on the TCR CDR3 using the HTBI primer set. A single record per CDR3 protein comes from TCRdb applying MiXCR to the multiplex PCR reads. The table lists roughly 660,000 distinct CDR3 sequences, roughly 17% of them singletons, with about 16% in the top ten. The source material was blood. The receptors shown here come from a man aged 45 to 65 with Graves' hyperthyroidism.

This clonotype came up a few times. CDR3 residues: CASSYSRGRGYQPQHF. CDR3 nucleotide sequence: TGTGCCAGCAGTTACTCGAGAGGCAGGGGCTATCAGCCCCAGCATTTT. The chain couples TRBV6-5 to TRBJ1-5; possibly TRBD1 for D (6 bases). Germline V CDR1 and CDR2: MNHEY, SVGAGI. This CDR3 region has 16 residues. Trimming left V 0 bases short and J 5 bases short, with 14 bases between.

This clonotype showed up just a few times. The chain employs TRBV20-1 and TRBJ1-2; D gene ambiguous. The CDR3 sequence is 12 residues long. Germline loops: CDR1 DFQATT, CDR2 SNEGSKA (reference sequence). Trimming pared 3 bases from V and 5 bases from J, leaving 10 bases between. The CDR3 DNA is TGCAGTGCTAGTGAAGACGAATATGGCTACACCTTC. Translation: CSASEDEYGYTF.

This clonotype was seen a few times. The rearrangement uses TRBV10-1 and TRBJ2-1, with D tentatively TRBD2 (5 bases). Trimming removed 0 bases at V and 4 bases at J, with 16 bases between. In germline, CDR1 is WNHNN, CDR2 SYGVQD (reference sequence). The CDR3 covers 17 residues. CDR3 nucleotides: TGCGCCAGCAGTGAGTCGTTTTTTGACGCGGGTTACAATGAGCAGTTCTTC. Protein sequence: CASSESFFDAGYNEQFF.

This clonotype was seen many times. The chain carries TRBV27 and TRBJ2-7, with 8 bases lining up with TRBD2. Germline values: CDR1 MNHEY, CDR2 SMNVEV (reference sequence). CDR3 length: 14 residues. Germline trimming cut 6 bases from V and 3 bases from J; bases unmatched to any gene: 7. The CDR3 region is CASSPLAAGYEQYF. CDR3 DNA sequence: TGTGCCAGCAGCCCACTAGCGGCTGGCTACGAGCAGTACTTC.

A few counts support this clonotype. This chain joins TRBV28 and TRBJ2-7, with a weak D call TRBD2 (6 bases). Germline CDR1 reads MDHEN; CDR2 reads SYDVKM. V was clipped by 8 bases and J by 5 bases, with 19 bases between them. The CDR3 is made up of 14 amino acids. The CDR3 DNA reads as TGTGCCAGCTGGAATAGGGCGGGATCTAACGAGCAGTACTTC. Translated, it gives CASWNRAGSNEQYF.

This clonotype was counted many times. V is TRBV30 and J is TRBJ1-1; possible D gene TRBD1, 6 bases. The V end lost 3 bases, the J end lost 1 base, and 12 bases lay between the germline ends. The CDR3 is 14 amino acids. The V gene's germline CDR1 is GTSNPN and CDR2 SVGIG (reference sequence). CDR3 bases: TGTGCCTGGAGGGTCCAGGGACAGAACACTGAAGCTTTCTTT. Its protein product is CAWRVQGQNTEAFF.

Regarding this clonotype: A single base separates this from a much larger clone, so it may be a read error. CDR3 protein: CAWSVYPNEQLF. The CDR3 nucleotides are TGTGCCTGGAGTGTATATCCTAATGAGCAGCTCTTC. This chain connects TRBV30 to TRBJ2-1; D unresolved. The CDR3 length is 12 residues. The germline V gene has CDR1 GTSNPN and CDR2 SVGIG (reference sequence).

In this sample, this clonotype turned up a few times. V and J are TRBV5-1 and TRBJ2-7, with 11 positions matching TRBD2. CDR1 SGHRS and CDR2 YFSETQ come from the germline V gene. The CDR3 is 16 amino acids. The V segment lost 2 bases and the J segment 3 bases; nucleotides outside the gene matches: 7. The CDR3 coding sequence is TGCGCCAGCAGCTTTGAACCCGGGACTAGCGGCTACGAGCAGTACTTC. As protein: CASSFEPGTSGYEQYF.

This sequence joins TRBV10-2 and TRBJ2-7, with D tentatively TRBD1 (7 bases). CDR1 and CDR2 (germline): WSHSY, SAAADI. Trimming left V 5 bases short and J 1 base short, with 18 bases between. There are 16 residues in the CDR3. CDR3 sequence: CASSPRGGGISYEQYF. The CDR3 nucleotides are TGCGCCAGCAGTCCCCGAGGAGGGGGCATTTCCTACGAGCAGTACTTC.

Turning to this clonotype: A much larger clone is a single base away; this may be a read error. The chain is built from TRBV27 and TRBJ2-2; 7 bases fit TRBD1. Germline CDR1 is MNHEY and CDR2 is SMNVEV (reference sequence). The CDR3 spans 15 residues. CDR3 amino acids: CASSARGSGTGELSF. The CDR3 region has the DNA TGTGCCAGCAGTGCCAGGGGGTCTGGCACCGGGGAGCTGTCTTTT.

The V call is TRBV27, the J call TRBJ2-7; 9 nucleotides agree with TRBD1. The CDR3 is 14 residues long. Germline V gene sequence: CDR1 MNHEY, CDR2 SMNVEV (reference sequence). Trimming cost V 6 bases and J 5 bases; bases outside gene matches: 8. The CDR3, as DNA: TGTGCCAGCAGAACGGACAGGGGATACCACGAGCAGTACTTC. Residues: CASRTDRGYHEQYF.

This clonotype was picked up many times. The CDR3 region has the DNA TGTGCCAGCAGCTTAGAATTTAGCGCATACACCGGGGAGCTGTTTTTT. Translating it yields CASSLEFSAYTGELFF. The V and J genes are TRBV11-2 and TRBJ2-2; D perhaps matches TRBD2 (5 bases). The germline V gene encodes CDR1 SGHAT and CDR2 FQNNGV. CDR3 length equals 16 residues. V was cut by 0 bases and J by 3 bases, with 11 bases left in between.

This CDR3 is CASRGVSGRALEETQYF. DNA for the CDR3: TGTGCCAGCAGGGGGGTTAGCGGGAGGGCCTTGGAAGAGACCCAGTACTTC. The chain uses TRBV28 and TRBJ2-5; TRBD2 aligns across 11 bases. CDR3 length equals 17 residues. V dropped 6 bases and J dropped 3; count of bases not matched to a gene: 12. Germline-derived CDR1 and CDR2 are MDHEN and SYDVKM.

The V and J genes are TRBV15 and TRBJ2-3; the match to TRBD2 covers 12 bases. This CDR3 contains 18 residues. V lost 4 bases and J lost 1; bases outside the gene matches: 9. Germline assignment: CDR1 LNHNV and CDR2 YYDKDF (reference sequence). The CDR3 spells CATSTETSGRRGTDTQYF. CDR3 in DNA: TGTGCCACCAGCACGGAGACTAGCGGGAGACGAGGCACAGATACGCAGTATTTT.

This clonotype showed up many times. V is TRBV7-2 and J is TRBJ2-2; 9 bases line up with TRBD1. The length of the CDR3 is 15 residues. The ends lost 5 bases at V and 5 bases at J; junction bases unmatched: 6. CDR1 is SGHTA and CDR2 is FQGNSA in the germline V gene. The CDR3 sequence is CASSPQGAVTGELFF. For the CDR3, the DNA is TGTGCCAGCAGCCCACAGGGGGCCGTAACCGGGGAGCTGTTTTTT.